This TCR beta chain was observed in a study of human T cells and chemical hapten exposure. Points from the study as a whole: The donors suffered from alopecia, so their immune response may not match that of healthy people.

Specified time point: pre-sensitization, week 0. Treatment in this sample: therapeutic diphenylcyclopropenone sensitization with weekly scalp DPC. This clonotype was counted between two and nine times. The antigen remains undetermined. The CDR3 consists of 13 residues. Germline V gives CDR1 SGHDT, CDR2 YYEEEE. V gave up 4 bases and J gave up 5 bases; unmatched junction bases: 6. TCRdb called the RACE reads again in MiXCR, with one record for every CDR3 protein. The sample holds some 330,000 distinct CDR3 sequences, over 5% seen once. The J gene is TRBJ2-7, the V gene TRBV5-6, with 7 bases matching TRBD2. The sample in question was whole blood, obtained in connection with sensitization to the hapten diphenylcyclopropenone (DPC). This TCR derives from a woman aged 18-29 years with alopecia areata. Some clones in this sample may be carry-over from other donors' samples. CDR3 protein: CASSPELADEQYF. The CDR3 DNA follows: TGTGCCAGCAGCCCTGAGCTAGCGGACGAGCAGTACTTC.